These 25 T cell receptor beta chains originate from one sample sequenced in a study of shared clonotypes between healthy human individuals (dated by TCRdb to about 2020). To prepare the library, the immunoSEQ multiplex PCR assay was applied. TCRdb mirrors the immuneACCESS table, restricted to in-frame sequences. Some clones are absent from its copies; in checked studies, under half trace to an unresolved V gene, and the reason for the others is unknown. This sample is represented by over a million clones; around three quarters of them were singletons. More than 0.5% of the sample belongs to the ten largest clones. The source material was memory CD4+ T cells from PBMCs. Read against the paper, the sample's cell subset or site label means: CD45RA-negative fraction. These receptors originate from a man younger than 35 in good health. Some clones in this sample may be carry-over from other donors' samples.

This chain uses TRBV15 with TRBJ2-5; 9 bases are shared with TRBD2. The CDR3 has 17 residues. Germline V gene lookup returns CDR1 LNHNV and CDR2 YYDKDF (reference sequence). Trimming took 3 bases from V and 2 from J; bases not matched to a gene: 10. This chain's CDR3 is CATSRREGSGIQETQYF. Written as DNA, the CDR3 is TGTGCCACCAGCAGGCGGGAGGGAAGCGGGATACAAGAGACCCAGTACTTC.

The V call is TRBV5-1, the J call TRBJ2-1; 16 bases match TRBD2. Germline V CDR1 and CDR2: SGHRS, YFSETQ. J lost 9 bases, V lost 4 bases, and 10 bases had no gene match. This CDR3 contains 17 residues. The CDR3 DNA follows: TGCGCCAGCAGCGTCGGGACTAGCGGGAGGGTCCAGGGTGAGCAGTTCTTC. Its protein is CASSVGTSGRVQGEQFF.

To note about this clone: The sample holds other DNA sequences that translate to the same CDR3. The gene calls are TRBV6-5 and TRBJ2-7; 7 bases match TRBD2. Germline CDR1 reads MNHEY; CDR2 reads SVGAGI. The CDR3 has 14 residues. J lost 2 bases, V lost 0 bases, and 1 base had no gene match. The CDR3 protein is CASSYSGGPYEQYF. CDR3 nucleotide sequence: TGTGCCAGCAGTTACTCGGGAGGGCCCTACGAGCAGTACTTC.

The chain joins TRBV2 to TRBJ2-1; 7 positions match TRBD2. Germline V gene sequence: CDR1 SNHLY, CDR2 FYNNEI. This CDR3 region has 16 residues. V gave up 6 bases and J gave up 6 bases; unmatched junction bases: 14. The CDR3: CASSGVPGGGTNEQFF. The DNA of the CDR3 is TGTGCCAGCAGCGGCGTACCTGGCGGGGGTACCAATGAGCAGTTCTTC.

The J gene is TRBJ2-7, the V gene TRBV11-2; no firm D call. The CDR3 is made up of 13 amino acids. Looked up from germline, CDR1 is SGHAT and CDR2 is FQNNGV. Trimming shortened V by 1 base and J by 7 bases, and 11 bases separated the two germline ends. CDR3 bases: TGTGCCAGCAGCTTAGTTCCCCAGTGGGAGCAGTACTTC. It codes for CASSLVPQWEQYF.

The rearrangement uses TRBV5-1 and TRBJ1-2; D remains ambiguous. CDR1 SGHRS and CDR2 YFSETQ come from the germline V gene. The CDR3 is made up of 13 amino acids. Trimming cost V 0 bases and J 6 bases, with 9 bases left between them. The CDR3 protein is CASSLGHLDGYTF. The CDR3 DNA follows: TGCGCCAGCAGCTTGGGGCACCTCGATGGCTACACCTTC. Full variable domain (missing parts from reference TRBV5-1 and TRBJ1-2): KAGVTQTPRYLIKTRGQQVTLSCSPISGHRSVSWYQQTPGQGLQFLFEYFSETQRNKGNFPGRFSGRQFSNSRSEMNVSTLELGDSALYLCASSLGHLDGYTFGSGTRLTVV.

The rearrangement links TRBV5-8 to TRBJ2-7, with D uncertain. Germline CDR1 SGHTS, CDR2 YDEGEE. The CDR3 extends over 13 amino acids. V was pared by 3 bases and J by 0 bases, with 7 bases between. CDR3 DNA sequence: TGTGCCAGCAGCTCCCAGAGCTCCTACGAGCAGTACTTC. It is translated as CASSSQSSYEQYF.

This rearrangement joins TRBV5-5 to TRBJ1-4; no definite D call. V lost 1 base, J lost 4 bases, and 11 bases lay in between. The length of the CDR3 is 15 residues. Germline V gene lookup returns CDR1 SGHKS and CDR2 YYEKEE (reference sequence). DNA for the CDR3: TGTGCCAGCAGCTTGAGCTGGGGTCTTAATGAAAAACTGTTTTTT. Translating gives CASSLSWGLNEKLFF.

This clone occurred once. The genes are TRBV7-2 and TRBJ2-1, with 7 positions matching TRBD2. Trimming at V came to 1 base and at J to 4 bases, leaving 4 bases not matched to a gene. Germline CDR1 reads SGHTA; CDR2 reads FQGNSA. The CDR3 has 15 amino acids. In DNA, the CDR3 is TGTGCCAGCAGCTTAGGAGCGGGGTGGTACAATGAGCAGTTCTTC. Translating gives CASSLGAGWYNEQFF. The complete variable domain, with remaining parts taken from reference TRBV7-2 and TRBJ2-1, reads GAGVSQSPSNKVTEKGKDVELRCDPISGHTALYWYRQSLGQGLEFLIYFQGNSAPDKSGLPSDRFSAERTGGSVSTLTIQRTQQEDSAVYLCASSLGAGWYNEQFFGPGTRLTVL.

This clone was found a few times. The chain couples TRBV10-2 to TRBJ1-5; 10 bases line up with TRBD1. The CDR3 is 16 residues long. The germline V gene encodes CDR1 WSHSY and CDR2 SAAADI. V shed 3 bases, J shed 2 bases, and the junction held 4 bases outside the gene matches. For the CDR3, the DNA is TGCGCCAGCAGTGACCAAGGGACAGGGGGCAATCAGCCCCAGCATTTT. Its protein product is CASSDQGTGGNQPQHF.

This clone has only a few counts. The rearrangement uses TRBV28 and TRBJ1-1, with TRBD1 matching over 8 bases. The germline CDR1 and CDR2 sequences are MDHEN and SYDVKM. The CDR3 is made up of 15 amino acids. The ends lost 8 bases at V and 5 bases at J; junction bases unmatched: 13. The CDR3 here is CASRHNGQGVTEAFF. CDR3 bases: TGTGCCAGCCGCCATAACGGACAGGGCGTAACTGAAGCTTTCTTT.

This chain connects TRBV5-1 to TRBJ2-1; TRBD1 matches 8 bases. The CDR3 has 18 amino acids. V was clipped by 4 bases and J by 6 bases; unmatched bases: 18. CDR1 is SGHRS and CDR2 is YFSETQ in the germline V gene. The DNA of the CDR3 is TGCGCCAGCAGCCCAGCTGGGGACAGGTATAAGGGACGCAATGAGCAGTTCTTC. Its translation is CASSPAGDRYKGRNEQFF.

V is TRBV7-2 and J is TRBJ2-7; the match to TRBD2 covers 10 bases. CDR3 length: 13 residues. CDR1 and CDR2 from the germline V gene are SGHTA and FQGNSA. V shed 5 bases and J 7 bases; nucleotides not matched to a gene: 5. CDR3 sequence: CASSPGTSEEQYF. CDR3 DNA sequence: TGTGCCAGCAGCCCAGGGACTAGCGAAGAGCAGTACTTC. Together with reference TRBV7-2 and TRBJ2-7, the CDR3 gives the full variable domain: GAGVSQSPSNKVTEKGKDVELRCDPISGHTALYWYRQSLGQGLEFLIYFQGNSAPDKSGLPSDRFSAERTGGSVSTLTIQRTQQEDSAVYLCASSPGTSEEQYFGPGTRLTVT.

The chain employs TRBV11-2 and TRBJ1-1; TRBD1 is a possible D gene (6 bases). This CDR3 spans 15 amino acids. Germline values: CDR1 SGHAT, CDR2 FQNNGV. V was cut by 2 bases and J by 4 bases, with 14 bases left in between. Here the CDR3 reads CASSLFVEGVTEAFF. As DNA, the CDR3 is TGTGCCAGCAGCTTATTTGTCGAGGGGGTCACTGAAGCTTTCTTT.

This clone came up a few times. This chain uses TRBV27 with TRBJ1-2; 8 nucleotides align to TRBD1. V lost 5 bases to trimming and J lost 2 bases; unmatched junction nucleotides: 1. CDR1 and CDR2 (germline): MNHEY, SMNVEV (reference sequence). CDR3 length: 13 residues. CDR3 nucleotides: TGTGCCAGCAGTCAGGGGGCGAACTATGGCTACACCTTC. Encoded protein: CASSQGANYGYTF.

This rearrangement joins TRBV6-5 to TRBJ1-6; 8 nucleotides agree with TRBD1. Germline V gene lookup returns CDR1 MNHEY and CDR2 SVGAGI. J lost 6 bases, V lost 2 bases, and 6 bases had no gene match. The CDR3 has 16 amino acids. CDR3 coding DNA: TGTGCCAGCAGTTACGACCGACAGGGGAGTAATTCACCCCTCCACTTT. Translation gives CASSYDRQGSNSPLHF.

In this sample, this clone turned up once. V is TRBV7-8 and J is TRBJ2-5; perhaps TRBD2 as D (6 bases). The CDR3 contains 12 residues. The germline CDR1 and CDR2 sequences are SGHVS and FQNEAQ. The ends were cut back, 5 bases at V and 8 bases at J, with 12 bases in the middle. This CDR3 reads CASSRGSGTQYF. The CDR3 DNA reads as TGTGCCAGCAGCCGAGGTAGCGGTACCCAGTACTTC.

The CDR3 DNA sequence: TGCAGCGTTGCAACCACGCGGGACCCCTACAATGAGCAGTTCTTC. Encoded protein: CSVATTRDPYNEQFF. The chain combines TRBV29-1 with TRBJ2-1, with D tentatively TRBD2 (6 bases). CDR1 and CDR2 from the germline V gene are SQVTM and ANQGSEA. The CDR3 sequence is 15 residues long. V was cut by 4 bases and J by 2 bases, with 15 bases left in between.

The chain uses TRBV15 and TRBJ1-2; D perhaps matches TRBD1 (5 bases). The germline CDR1 and CDR2 sequences are LNHNV and YYDKDF (reference sequence). V was pared by 0 bases and J by 7 bases, with 12 bases between. This CDR3 spans 14 amino acids. DNA for the CDR3: TGTGCCACCAGCAGAGATATCGGGGGGTTTGGCTACACCTTC. It encodes CATSRDIGGFGYTF.

This sequence joins TRBV21-1 and TRBJ2-2; no check of the table's D call, TRBD1, against the DNA was made. TRBV21-1 is a known pseudogene. The CDR3 covers 16 residues. CDR3 nucleotides: TGTGCCAGCAGCAAAATCAGGGAAAGGGGAACCGGGGAGCTGTTTTTT. This codes for CASSKIRERGTGELFF.

The chain links TRBV5-1 to TRBJ2-7; 7 bases line up with TRBD2. Per the germline V gene, CDR1 is SGHRS and CDR2 is YFSETQ. This CDR3 contains 17 residues. V lost 0 bases to trimming and J lost 3 bases; unmatched junction nucleotides: 12. CDR3 in amino acids: CASSLGAGGSVLYEQYF. As DNA, the CDR3 is TGCGCCAGCAGCTTGGGGGCTGGCGGGAGCGTTCTCTACGAGCAGTACTTC.

The chain employs TRBV6-1 and TRBJ1-4, with 8 nucleotides matching TRBD1. The CDR3 sequence is 13 residues long. The V segment lost 6 bases and the J segment 8 bases; nucleotides outside the gene matches: 5. CDR1 and CDR2 (germline): MNHNS, SASEGT. CDR3 in amino acids: CASRGNRGEKLFF. DNA for the CDR3: TGTGCCAGCAGAGGGAACAGGGGGGAAAAACTGTTTTTT.

V gene TRBV5-6 combines with J gene TRBJ2-6; D uncertain. CDR3 length: 18 residues. V was clipped by 6 bases and J by 0 bases, with 19 bases between them. The germline V gene has CDR1 SGHDT and CDR2 YYEEEE. The CDR3 DNA reads as TGTGCCAGCACCCCAAGTGGGCAGACCTTCTCTGGGGCCAACGTCCTGACTTTC. Its protein product is CASTPSGQTFSGANVLTF.

The sample holds a few counts of this clone. This chain uses TRBV20-1 with TRBJ1-1; D remains unclear. There are 11 residues in the CDR3. The germline gives CDR1 DFQATT, CDR2 SNEGSKA (reference sequence). Trimming shortened V by 4 bases and J by 5 bases, and 8 bases separated the two germline ends. CDR3 bases: TGCAGTGCTATAAAAGCGACTGAAGCTTTCTTT. This gives the protein CSAIKATEAFF.

As regards this clone: This is likely a read error, given that the CDR3 carries no conserved phenylalanine or tryptophan at its end. It is unclear where the CDR3 begins or ends on the DNA, so no DNA is shown, and the CDR3 is as TCRdb lists it. The V and J genes are TRBV21-1 and TRBJ2-2; TRBD2 is taken as the D call from the table, unchecked against the DNA. TRBV21-1 is a listed pseudogene. Termini included, the CDR3 measures 9 amino acids. This CDR3 reads CASSKGETI.